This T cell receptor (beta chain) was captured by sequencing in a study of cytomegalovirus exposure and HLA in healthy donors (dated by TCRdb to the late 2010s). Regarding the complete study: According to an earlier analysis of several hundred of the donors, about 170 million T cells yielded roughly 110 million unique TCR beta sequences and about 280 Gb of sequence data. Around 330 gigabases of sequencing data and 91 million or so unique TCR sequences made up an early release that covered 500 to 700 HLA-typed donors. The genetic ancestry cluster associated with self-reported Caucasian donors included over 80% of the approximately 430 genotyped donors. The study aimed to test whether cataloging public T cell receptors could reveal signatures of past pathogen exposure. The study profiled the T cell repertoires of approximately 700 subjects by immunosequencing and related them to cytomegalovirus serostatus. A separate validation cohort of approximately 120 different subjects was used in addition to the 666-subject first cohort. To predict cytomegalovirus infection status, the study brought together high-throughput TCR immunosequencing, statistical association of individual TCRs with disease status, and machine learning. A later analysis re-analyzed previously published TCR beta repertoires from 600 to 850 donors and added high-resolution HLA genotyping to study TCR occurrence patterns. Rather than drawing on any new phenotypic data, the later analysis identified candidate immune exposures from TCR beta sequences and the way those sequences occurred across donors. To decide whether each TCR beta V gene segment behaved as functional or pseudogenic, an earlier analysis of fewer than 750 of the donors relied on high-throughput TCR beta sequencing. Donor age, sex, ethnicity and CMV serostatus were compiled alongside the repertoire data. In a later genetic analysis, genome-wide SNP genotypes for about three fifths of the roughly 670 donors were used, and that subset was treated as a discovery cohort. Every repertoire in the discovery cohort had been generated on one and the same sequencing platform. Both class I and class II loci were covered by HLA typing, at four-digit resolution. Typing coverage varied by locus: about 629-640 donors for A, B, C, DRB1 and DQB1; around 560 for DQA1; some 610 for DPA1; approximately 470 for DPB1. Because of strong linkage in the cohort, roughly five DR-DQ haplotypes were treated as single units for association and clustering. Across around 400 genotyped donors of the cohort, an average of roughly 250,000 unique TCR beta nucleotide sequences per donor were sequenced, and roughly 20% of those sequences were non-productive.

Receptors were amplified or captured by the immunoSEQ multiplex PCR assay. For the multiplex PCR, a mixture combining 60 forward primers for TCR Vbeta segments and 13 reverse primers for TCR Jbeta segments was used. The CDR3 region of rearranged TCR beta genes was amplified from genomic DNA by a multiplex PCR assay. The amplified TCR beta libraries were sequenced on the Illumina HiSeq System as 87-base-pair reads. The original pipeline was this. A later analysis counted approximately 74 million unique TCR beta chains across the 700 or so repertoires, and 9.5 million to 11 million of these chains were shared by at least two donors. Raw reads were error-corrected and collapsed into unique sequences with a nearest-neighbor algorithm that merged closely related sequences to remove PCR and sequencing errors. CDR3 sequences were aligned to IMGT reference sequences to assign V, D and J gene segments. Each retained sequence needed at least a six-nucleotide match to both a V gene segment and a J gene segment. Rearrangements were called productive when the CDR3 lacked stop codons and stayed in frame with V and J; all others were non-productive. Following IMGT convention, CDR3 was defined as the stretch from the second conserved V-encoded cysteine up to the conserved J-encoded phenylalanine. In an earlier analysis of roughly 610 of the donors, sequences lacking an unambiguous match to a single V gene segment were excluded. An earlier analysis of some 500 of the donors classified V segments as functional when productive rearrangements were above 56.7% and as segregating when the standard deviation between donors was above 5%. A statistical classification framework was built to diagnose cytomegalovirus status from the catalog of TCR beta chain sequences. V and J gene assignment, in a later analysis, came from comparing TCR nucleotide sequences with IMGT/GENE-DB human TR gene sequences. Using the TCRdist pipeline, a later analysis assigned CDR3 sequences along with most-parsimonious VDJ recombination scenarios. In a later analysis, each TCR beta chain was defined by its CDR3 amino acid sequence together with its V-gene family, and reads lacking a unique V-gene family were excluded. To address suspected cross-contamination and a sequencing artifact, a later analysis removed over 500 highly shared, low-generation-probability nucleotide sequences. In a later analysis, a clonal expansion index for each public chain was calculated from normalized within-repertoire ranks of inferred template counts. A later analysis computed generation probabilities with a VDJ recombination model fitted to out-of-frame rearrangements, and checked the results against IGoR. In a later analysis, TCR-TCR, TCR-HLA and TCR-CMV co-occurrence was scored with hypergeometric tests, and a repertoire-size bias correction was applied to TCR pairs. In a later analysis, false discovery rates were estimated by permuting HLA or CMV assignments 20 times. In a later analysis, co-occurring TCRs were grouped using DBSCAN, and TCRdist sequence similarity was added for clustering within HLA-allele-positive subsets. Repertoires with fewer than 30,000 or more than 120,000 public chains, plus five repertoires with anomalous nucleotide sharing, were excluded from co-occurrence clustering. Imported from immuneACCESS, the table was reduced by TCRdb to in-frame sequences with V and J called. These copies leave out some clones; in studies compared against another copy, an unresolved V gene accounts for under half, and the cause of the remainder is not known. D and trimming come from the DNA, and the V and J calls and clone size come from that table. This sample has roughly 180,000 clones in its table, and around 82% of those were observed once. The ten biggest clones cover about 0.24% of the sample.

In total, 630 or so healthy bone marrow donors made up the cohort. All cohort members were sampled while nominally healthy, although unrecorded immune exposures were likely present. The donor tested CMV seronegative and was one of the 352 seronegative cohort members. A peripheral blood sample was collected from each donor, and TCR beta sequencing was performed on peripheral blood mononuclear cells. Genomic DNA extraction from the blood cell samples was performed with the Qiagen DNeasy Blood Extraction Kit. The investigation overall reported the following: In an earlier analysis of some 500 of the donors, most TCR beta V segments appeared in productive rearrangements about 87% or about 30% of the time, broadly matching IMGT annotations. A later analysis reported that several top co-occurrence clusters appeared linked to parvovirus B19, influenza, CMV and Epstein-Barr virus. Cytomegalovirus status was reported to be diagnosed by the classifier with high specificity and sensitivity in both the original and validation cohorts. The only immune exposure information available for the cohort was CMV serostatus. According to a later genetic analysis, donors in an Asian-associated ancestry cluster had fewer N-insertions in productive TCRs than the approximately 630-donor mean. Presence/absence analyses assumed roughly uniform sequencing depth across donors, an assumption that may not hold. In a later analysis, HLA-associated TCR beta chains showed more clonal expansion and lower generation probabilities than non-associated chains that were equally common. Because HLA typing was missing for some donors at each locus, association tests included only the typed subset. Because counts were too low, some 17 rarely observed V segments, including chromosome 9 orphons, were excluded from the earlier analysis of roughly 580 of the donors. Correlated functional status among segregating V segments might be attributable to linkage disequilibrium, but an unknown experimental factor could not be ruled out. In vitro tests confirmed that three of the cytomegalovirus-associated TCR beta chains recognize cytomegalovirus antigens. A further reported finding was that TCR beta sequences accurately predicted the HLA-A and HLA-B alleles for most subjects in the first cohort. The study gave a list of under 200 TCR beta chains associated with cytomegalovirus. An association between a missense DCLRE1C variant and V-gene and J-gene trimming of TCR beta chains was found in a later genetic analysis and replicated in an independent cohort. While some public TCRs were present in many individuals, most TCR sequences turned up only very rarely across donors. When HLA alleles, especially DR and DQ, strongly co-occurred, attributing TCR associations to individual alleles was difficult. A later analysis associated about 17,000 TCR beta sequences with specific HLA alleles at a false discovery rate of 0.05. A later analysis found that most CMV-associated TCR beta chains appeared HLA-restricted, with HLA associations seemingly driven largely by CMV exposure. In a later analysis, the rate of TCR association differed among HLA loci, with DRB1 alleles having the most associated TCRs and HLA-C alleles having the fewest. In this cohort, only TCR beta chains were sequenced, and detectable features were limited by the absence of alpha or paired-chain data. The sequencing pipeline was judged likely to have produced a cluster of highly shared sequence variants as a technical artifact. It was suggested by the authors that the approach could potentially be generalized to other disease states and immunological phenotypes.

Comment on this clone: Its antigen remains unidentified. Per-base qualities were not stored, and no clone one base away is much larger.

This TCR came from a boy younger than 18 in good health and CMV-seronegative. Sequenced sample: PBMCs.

The CDR3 protein is CASSPKNPSGQDHGYTF. The bases are TGTGCCAGCTCTCCCAAAAATCCATCCGGACAGGACCATGGCTACACCTTC. This sequence uses TRBV18 and TRBJ1-2; TRBD1 fits 7 bases in the junction. Including cysteine and phenylalanine, the CDR3 has 17 amino acids. Of all the DNA, just the CDR3 is kept, 51 bases in frame from base 1. The germline V end is reduced by 6 bases and the J end by 6 bases; junction bases left unmatched: 19. CDR1 is given as KGHSH and CDR2 as LQKENI, both from the germline V gene.